The clone carrying this T cell receptor (beta chain) was picked up one time. A single record per CDR3 protein comes from TCRdb applying MiXCR to the 5' RACE reads. This table holds under 800,000 distinct CDR3 sequences, around 20% found once. This specimen comes from a study of identical twins. After removal of 4 bases from V and 6 bases from J, the junction contained 11 bases not matched to a gene. From germline, CDR1 is DFQATT and CDR2 SNEGSKA (reference sequence). The CDR3 has 15 amino acids. This same sample was also part of a study on T cells expressing NK-cell markers.

The rearrangement joins TRBV20-1 to TRBJ2-1; 8 bases agree with TRBD1. Sequencing was performed on PBMCs. The clonotype comes from a woman between 18 and 29 years old in good health. DNA for the CDR3: TGCAGTGCTAAAAGGGGGCAGGGGGCATCCAATGAGCAGTTCTTC. It is translated as CSAKRGQGASNEQFF.